This TCR beta chain appears in the sequencing data of a study of identical twins. Study findings and constraints: It was possible that invariant MAIT and iNKT cells partly confounded the zero-insertion analyses.

Every one of the donors was a healthy Caucasian. The CDR3 is 13 amino acids. In germline, CDR1 is SGDLS, CDR2 YYNGEE. V was cut by 0 bases and J by 6 bases, with 6 bases left in between. This clonotype has a count of ten or more. Its antigen is unknown. Each CDR3 protein gets one entry after TCRdb re-called the 5' RACE reads with MiXCR. Among over 250,000 distinct CDR3 sequences listed, roughly 10% were seen once. This sample also belongs to another study, concerning yellow fever vaccine responses in identical twins.

This sequence joins TRBV9 and TRBJ2-2; no firm D call. The receptor comes from a woman between 18 and 30 years old in good health. The sequenced sample consisted of CD8+ T cells sorted from blood. The CDR3 sequence is CASSVVSSGELFF. CDR3 nucleotide sequence: TGTGCCAGCAGCGTAGTTAGCTCCGGGGAGCTGTTTTTT.